This T cell receptor (beta chain) emerged from a study of CD8 T cells in ankylosing spondylitis. Findings and caveats of the study: Clones linked to the disease showed a CD8+ phenotype. They occurred at relatively low frequencies in peripheral blood. Some motif variants had been reported before (in reactive arthritis synovial fluid and blood). Significant enrichment of disease-linked clones was reported in matched ankylosing spondylitis synovial fluid. One TCR beta motif, made up of several highly homologous variants, appeared characteristic of ankylosing spondylitis blood.

Trimming removed 3 bases from V and 2 bases from J, with 7 bases in between. Germline V lookup: CDR1 DFQATT, CDR2 SNEGSKA (reference sequence). This CDR3 has 12 residues. As concerns this clonotype: Antigen specificity is unknown.

Libraries for TCR beta were made by quantitative 5'-RACE with molecular barcodes. TCRdb fed the 5' RACE reads into MiXCR, producing one record per CDR3 protein. The table has around 890,000 distinct CDR3 sequences, about 12% seen once; the top ten hold 0.45% to 0.6%. Input material: blood, either unsorted or a sorted T cell fraction (not recorded which). The origin of this receptor is a male donor with ankylosing spondylitis. This chain joins TRBV20-1 and TRBJ2-5; D gene uncertain. CDR3 nucleotide sequence: TGCAGTGCTAGGGTCCGGCAAGAGACCCAGTACTTC. Its translation is CSARVRQETQYF.